A single T cell receptor (beta chain) is shown here with its context. This clonotype is assessed as medium-sized (0.01 to 0.1%). Its antigen is currently not known. The input lacks base qualities; no much larger clone sits a single base away. CDR3 length: 13 amino acids, cysteine to phenylalanine. Just CDR3 DNA is preserved here, 39 bases in frame from base 1. V sheds 3 bases and J sheds 0 bases, leaving 4 bases between their ends. The germline V gene provides CDR1 SGHVS and CDR2 FNYEAQ. Unique molecular identifier barcodes were built into the libraries and used for clonotype quantification. Qiagen AllPrep DNA/RNA Micro kits were used to isolate total RNA, and an Agilent TapeStation was used to check RNA quality. TCR beta libraries were built by 5' RACE: cDNA synthesis followed by two PCR steps using TCR beta constant-region gene-specific primers. TCR beta libraries were sequenced on an Illumina MiSeq platform. The paper's processing steps were these. MIGEC, MiXCR and VDJtools were used to process the reads. The frequency of each clonotype was calculated as the fraction of all unique molecular identifiers in the sample that belonged to that clonotype. Any TRBV gene that IMGT lists as a pseudogene or open reading frame, and is therefore nonfunctional, such as TRBV1, TRBV12-1 and TRBV21, was left out. TCRdb itself trimmed the public reads at Q25 with fastp, ran MiXCR and retained productive beta chains. Every distinct CDR3 protein forms one entry, paired with its most common genes and DNA. The V and J calls shown here were made by TCRdb, not taken from the authors' results. Counted in this sample were 20,000 to 25,000 distinct CDR3 sequences; just over 2% of them appeared once. Together, the top ten hold roughly 5.1% of the sample.

The sample's treatment or condition, from its label and the paper: alpha-V12: anti-TRBV12 scFv linked to anti-CD3 scFv. T cells were expanded from blood mononuclear cells for roughly 3 days using either anti-CD3 antibody OKT3 or CD3/CD28 Dynabeads. The anti-TRBV12 bispecific sample was taken from a coculture of Jurkat leukemia cells with normal T cells and was compared with an anti-CD19 bispecific control coculture. The expanded T cells were grown in RPMI 1640 containing roughly 10% fetal bovine serum, recombinant human IL-2 (roughly 99 IU/ml) and IL-7 (roughly 5 ng/ml). Each coculture mixed some 50,000 target cells and some 50,000 normal T cells with bispecific antibody in 75 to 100 ul and was incubated at 37 degrees C for less than 20 hours. Every bispecific antibody was made of two single-chain variable fragments expressed in a single-chain diabody format with a His tag. The effector T cells were obtained from healthy human donors, with peripheral blood mononuclear cells isolated from leukapheresis samples by Ficoll density gradient centrifugation.

This sample is part of a study of beta chain bispecific antibodies for T cell cancers (dated by TCRdb to the early 2020s). Study-wide context: Healthy donor T cells were cocultured with T cell leukemia lines and bispecific antibodies, then TRBV sequencing of surviving cells measured the depletion of each TRBV family. Surface TRBV12 (TRBV12-3) was expressed by Jurkat cells, and surface TRBV5-5 was expressed by HPB-ALL cells.

Results the study describes overall, beyond this receptor: Cross-reactivity of the anti-TRBV5-5 antibody with TRBV5-6 was attributed to high sequence similarity between the two genes. Relative to anti-CD19, exposure to anti-TRBV12 lowered the TRBV12-3 share of total TRBV signal by 98% to 99%, while TRBV12-4 dropped by around 35%, a change that was not significant. Apart from the targeted and closely related genes, all other TRBV family members appeared unaffected by the TRBV-directed bispecific antibodies. Every sequenced sample contained a mix of leukemia cell line cells and normal T cells, and most targeted TRBV signal came from the leukemia cells rather than from the normal T cells.

This sequence uses TRBV7-6 and TRBJ2-3, with the D segment identity uncertain. This sample comprised healthy donor T cells cultured with leukemia cells, obtained from a culture containing a bispecific antibody targeting TCR Vbeta12. The origin of this receptor is a human donor in good health. Some clones in this sample may be carry-over from other donors' samples. CDR3 protein: CASSFLSTDTQYF. The sequenced DNA is TGTGCCAGCAGCTTTCTCAGCACAGATACGCAGTATTTT.